This passage covers 31 T cell receptor beta chains from one sample sequenced in a study of spatial heterogeneity in lung cancer. Time point defined: sample taken at primary tumor resection. TCRdb recomputed calls from the 5' RACE reads with MiXCR, one row per CDR3 protein. The sample records 40,000 to 45,000 distinct CDR3 sequences, approximately 7% being singletons. The input for sequencing was PBMCs, taken at surgery. All receptors derive from a female donor with early-stage non-small cell lung cancer.

The chain recombines TRBV4-1 with TRBJ2-3; D unresolved. CDR1 is MGHRA and CDR2 is YSYEKL in the germline V gene. The length of the CDR3 is 13 residues. Between the trimmed V and J ends, which lost 3 bases and 5 bases, there was a span of 9 bases. The CDR3 region has the DNA TGCGCCAGCAGCCAGAATTACGGAGATACGCAGTATTTT. Translation gives CASSQNYGDTQYF.

In its sample, this clonotype was seen a few times. The chain carries TRBV5-1 and TRBJ1-4; D is possibly TRBD1 (5 bases). V was shortened by 0 bases and J by 8 bases, with 17 bases between the two germline ends. The CDR3 is 16 residues long. Germline assignment: CDR1 SGHRS and CDR2 YFSETQ. CDR3: CASSLEWGRRGEKLFF. The CDR3 DNA reads as TGCGCCAGCAGCTTGGAGTGGGGACGGCGAGGGGAAAAACTGTTTTTT.

This clonotype came up many times. The chain combines TRBV6-2 or TRBV6-3 with TRBJ2-4; TRBD1 is a possible D gene (5 bases). Germline CDR1 and CDR2: MNHEY and SVGEGT. The CDR3 loop spans 13 amino acids. V lost 4 bases and J lost 4, with 8 bases in between. This CDR3 reads CASSFSGKNIQYF. The CDR3 region has the DNA TGTGCCAGCAGTTTCTCAGGGAAAAACATTCAGTACTTC.

This clonotype was counted between two and nine times. The rearrangement joins TRBV4-1 to TRBJ2-5, with 7 positions matching TRBD2. The ends lost 4 bases at V and 6 bases at J; junction bases unmatched: 11. The CDR3 has 15 residues. Germline V gives CDR1 MGHRA, CDR2 YSYEKL. DNA of the CDR3: TGCGCCAGCAGCCCCTCCAACACTAGCGTAAAGACCCAGTACTTC. Translating gives CASSPSNTSVKTQYF.

This clonotype has at least ten counts. The chain has TRBV7-2 and TRBJ1-1, with D unclear. Trimming took 7 bases from V and 3 from J, leaving 12 bases between them. Per germline, CDR1 SGHTA and CDR2 FQGNSA. The CDR3 is made up of 13 amino acids. CDR3 sequence (DNA): TGTGCCAGCAAAACGACACAATACACTGAAGCTTTCTTT. This sequence encodes CASKTTQYTEAFF.

This sequence joins TRBV5-8 and TRBJ1-5; D gene unclear. This CDR3 contains 14 residues. From germline, CDR1 is SGHTS and CDR2 YDEGEE. V was clipped by 4 bases and J by 5 bases, with 13 bases between them. The CDR3 bases are TGTGCCAGCAGCCTTGGACGGGAGTATCAGCCCCAGCATTTT. Amino acid sequence: CASSLGREYQPQHF.

In its sample, this clonotype was seen many times. The chain uses TRBV9 and TRBJ1-6; 8 bases map to TRBD1. Trimming removed 4 bases from V and 6 bases from J; junction bases left unmatched: 6. Per the germline V gene, CDR1 is SGDLS and CDR2 is YYNGEE. The CDR3 length is 15 residues. The CDR3 region is CASSRGTGGNSPLHF. CDR3 DNA sequence: TGTGCCAGCAGCCGGGGGACAGGAGGTAATTCACCCCTCCACTTT.

The sample holds many counts of this clonotype. The chain has TRBV28 and TRBJ1-2; D is undetermined. The germline gives CDR1 MDHEN, CDR2 SYDVKM. V was trimmed by 8 bases and J by 3 bases, leaving 13 bases between them. This CDR3 region has 13 residues. The CDR3 here is CASRPGTDYGYTF. The CDR3 region has the DNA TGTGCCAGCCGACCTGGCACAGACTATGGCTACACCTTC.

This clonotype was observed at least ten times. The gene calls are TRBV12-3 or TRBV12-4 and TRBJ1-6; maybe TRBD1 (5 bases). This CDR3 has 17 residues. Trimming stripped 5 bases from V and 4 bases from J, with 18 bases between. The CDR3 loop reads CASSPTLGTAYNSPLHF. The DNA for the CDR3 is TGTGCCAGCAGTCCAACACTCGGGACGGCTTATAATTCACCCCTCCACTTT.

This clonotype has a count of ten or more. The rearrangement uses TRBV12-3 or TRBV12-4 and TRBJ1-2, with D hard to call. Between the trimmed V and J ends, which lost 1 base and 6 bases, there was a span of 9 bases. The CDR3 is 13 residues long. Here the CDR3 DNA reads TGTGCCAGCAGTTTAGAGCTACGGGATGGCTACACCTTC. It yields the protein CASSLELRDGYTF.

This clonotype has at least ten counts. This chain connects TRBV7-9 to TRBJ1-1; no definite D call. The CDR3 is 12 amino acids. Germline-derived CDR1 and CDR2 are SEHNR and FQNEAQ (reference sequence). The V end was cut by 2 bases, the J end by 3 bases, with 4 bases between. CDR3 nucleotide sequence: TGTGCCAGCAGCTTATGGGACACTGAAGCTTTCTTT. Protein sequence: CASSLWDTEAFF.

This clonotype has ten or more counts. The chain uses TRBV4-3 and TRBJ1-4; no clear D gene. Germline V gives CDR1 LGHNA, CDR2 YSLEER. The CDR3 is 18 amino acids. Trimming took off 4 bases at V and 0 bases at J, with 18 bases between the two ends. The CDR3 nucleotides read TGCGCCAGCAGCCCCGGAGCCTCTTCCGATGCAACTAATGAAAAACTGTTTTTT. Translation gives CASSPGASSDATNEKLFF.

This clonotype was observed a handful of times. The genes are TRBV29-1 and TRBJ1-4; TRBD1 agrees at 9 bases. V lost 7 bases and J lost 7; bases outside the gene matches: 7. The CDR3 contains 13 residues. Looked up from germline, CDR1 is SQVTM and CDR2 is ANQGSEA. CDR3 in DNA: TGCAGCGCCGAACAGGGGGCGGCTGAAAAACTGTTTTTT. Amino acids: CSAEQGAAEKLFF.

This clonotype was seen ten or more times. The chain combines TRBV5-1 with TRBJ2-7, with TRBD1 as a possible D gene (5 bases). Germline-derived CDR1 and CDR2 are SGHRS and YFSETQ. The V gene lost 4 bases and the J gene lost 2 bases, with 13 bases spanning the gap. This CDR3 contains 14 residues. The CDR3 here is CASSGDSATYEQYF. In DNA, the CDR3 is TGCGCCAGCAGCGGCGACAGTGCCACCTACGAGCAGTACTTC.

As for this clonotype: At one of its ends the junction is not consistent with the germline gene, which may arise from a read error. This sequence joins TRBV7-9 and TRBJ2-7, with no clear D. This CDR3 region has 11 residues. Germline-derived CDR1 and CDR2 are SEHNR and FQNEAQ (reference sequence). CDR3 loop: CASSLALEQHF. CDR3 DNA sequence: TGTGCCAGCAGCTTAGCCCTCGAGCAGCACTTC.

This clonotype was found a few times. As DNA, the CDR3 is TGCGCCAGCAGCGCGCGGACTAGCGGGGGGGCCTCTGCCCTAGTCAAAAACATTCAGTACTTC. Protein: CASSARTSGGASALVKNIQYF. This rearrangement joins TRBV4-3 to TRBJ2-4, with 15 nucleotides matching TRBD2. The V gene end was trimmed by 5 bases and the J gene end by 3 bases; junction bases not matched to a gene: 17. The germline CDR1 and CDR2 sequences are LGHNA and YSLEER. The CDR3 is made up of 21 amino acids.

The rearrangement joins TRBV24-1 to TRBJ2-1; 10 bases fit TRBD1. The CDR3 length is 13 residues. The J segment lost 14 bases and the V segment lost 1 base, leaving 4 bases of the junction unmatched. Germline V gene sequence: CDR1 KGHDR, CDR2 SFDVKD. CDR3 nucleotide sequence: TGTGCCACCAGTGATTTAGGGACAGGGGTGAAGTTCTTC. This sequence encodes CATSDLGTGVKFF.

There are a few counts of this clonotype. The chain carries TRBV7-8 and TRBJ2-7, with D possibly being TRBD1 or TRBD2 (5 bases each). This CDR3 is built from 13 residues. CDR1 SGHVS and CDR2 FQNEAQ come from the germline V gene. Trimming stripped 3 bases from V and 5 bases from J, with 11 bases between. The CDR3 DNA reads TGTGCCAGCAGCTTCGCAGGGAGTCACGAGCAGTACTTC. It codes for CASSFAGSHEQYF. Combining the CDR3 with reference TRBV7-8 and TRBJ2-7 gives the whole variable domain GAGVSQSPRYKVAKRGQDVALRCDPISGHVSLFWYQQALGQGPEFLTYFQNEAQLDKSGLPSDRFFAERPEGSVSTLKIQRTQQEDSAVYLCASSFAGSHEQYFGPGTRLTVT.

This clonotype was recorded a few times. The J gene is TRBJ2-2, the V gene TRBV12-3 or TRBV12-4, with D tentatively TRBD1 (5 bases). The CDR3 runs to 13 residues. Trimming took off 8 bases at V and 7 bases at J, with 14 bases between the two ends. The CDR3: CASSGQGVGELFF. In nucleotides, the CDR3 is TGTGCCAGCTCCGGGCAGGGCGTCGGGGAGCTGTTTTTT.

Of note for this clonotype: Just one base apart from a much larger clone, this may be a read error. V usage is TRBV5-1 and J usage is TRBJ2-7; D is unresolved. Germline values: CDR1 SGHRS, CDR2 YFSETQ. The CDR3 has 14 amino acids. CDR3 loop: CASSLGHSSHEQYF. In DNA form, the CDR3 reads TGCGCCAGCAGCTTGGGACACAGCTCCCACGAGCAGTACTTC.

This clonotype was seen a few times. The gene calls are TRBV14 and TRBJ1-1; D gene unclear. Germline CDR1 and CDR2: SGHDN and FVKESK. CDR3 size: 11 residues. Trimming shortened V by 1 base and J by 8 bases, and 5 bases separated the two germline ends. The CDR3 loop reads CASSQGVEAFF. In DNA, the CDR3 is TGTGCCAGCAGCCAAGGAGTAGAAGCTTTCTTT. Full variable domain (missing parts from reference TRBV14 and TRBJ1-1): EAGVTQFPSHSVIEKGQTVTLRCDPISGHDNLYWYRRVMGKEIKFLLHFVKESKQDESGMPNNRFLAERTGGTYSTLKVQPAELEDSGVYFCASSQGVEAFFGQGTRLTVV.

This clonotype occurred many times. The J gene is TRBJ2-4, the V gene TRBV4-3, with 7 positions matching TRBD2. The CDR3 totals 17 residues. Germline assignment: CDR1 LGHNA and CDR2 YSLEER. V dropped 3 bases and J dropped 0; count of bases not matched to a gene: 8. The CDR3, as DNA: TGCGCCAGCAGCCATCCCCAAAGACTAGCAGCCAAAAACATTCAGTACTTC. Translated: CASSHPQRLAAKNIQYF.

This clonotype was found many times. Relative to the germline gene, one junction end is altered; a read error may explain this. This chain links TRBV7-7 with TRBJ2-2; D ambiguous. CDR3 length: 14 amino acids. From germline, CDR1 is SSHAT and CDR2 FNYEAQ (reference sequence). The CDR3 region is CASSSGAAAGELFF. As DNA, the CDR3 is TGTGCTAGCAGCTCCGGCGCCGCCGCCGGGGAGCTGTTTTTT.

A few counts support this clonotype. The chain recombines TRBV29-1 with TRBJ2-2, with 8 nucleotides matching TRBD1. The CDR3 loop spans 14 amino acids. The V and J ends lost 0 bases and 6 bases, in that order; junction bases with no gene match: 3. The germline V gene encodes CDR1 SQVTM and CDR2 ANQGSEA. CDR3: CSVEEDRDAGELFF. CDR3 in DNA: TGCAGCGTTGAAGAGGACAGGGATGCCGGGGAGCTGTTTTTT.

This clonotype came up many times. The chain combines TRBV7-6 with TRBJ2-3; no clear D. Trimming cost V 3 bases and J 1 base, with 5 bases left between them. From germline, CDR1 is SGHVS and CDR2 FNYEAQ. This CDR3 has 13 amino acids. Written as DNA, the CDR3 is TGTGCCAGCAGCTTCCCCGGCACAGATACGCAGTATTTT. Its translation is CASSFPGTDTQYF.

The chain is built from TRBV3-1 and TRBJ1-1, with unresolved D. Trimming cost V 6 bases and J 3 bases, with 8 bases left between them. This CDR3 has 12 residues. The germline V gene encodes CDR1 LGHDT and CDR2 YNNKEL (reference sequence). CDR3 amino acids: CASSPGDTEAFF. The CDR3 DNA sequence: TGTGCCAGCAGTCCCGGAGACACTGAAGCTTTCTTT.

This clonotype came up many times. V is TRBV7-2 and J is TRBJ2-3; tentative D call: TRBD2 (6 bases). Germline V gene lookup returns CDR1 SGHTA and CDR2 FQGNSA. The CDR3 covers 16 residues. V dropped 3 bases and J dropped 0 bases, with 13 bases sitting between them. In nucleotides, the CDR3 is TGTGCCAGCAGCTTCTGGGGGGACCAAAGCACAGATACGCAGTATTTT. Its protein product is CASSFWGDQSTDTQYF. Using reference TRBV7-2 and TRBJ2-3 for the parts outside the CDR3, the full variable domain is GAGVSQSPSNKVTEKGKDVELRCDPISGHTALYWYRQSLGQGLEFLIYFQGNSAPDKSGLPSDRFSAERTGGSVSTLTIQRTQQEDSAVYLCASSFWGDQSTDTQYFGPGTRLTVL.

This clonotype was recorded a few times. The chain has TRBV2 and TRBJ2-5; the D is unclear. Deletions cut 4 bases from V and 5 bases from J, with 8 bases between. The CDR3 totals 12 residues. Germline CDR1 SNHLY, CDR2 FYNNEI. CDR3 sequence reads: CASSVGWETQYF. The CDR3, as DNA: TGTGCCAGCAGTGTAGGATGGGAGACCCAGTACTTC.

The rearrangement links TRBV9 to TRBJ2-4, with TRBD2 identical over 10 bases. Losses at the gene ends were 0 bases for V and 5 bases for J; bases not matched to a gene: 5. This CDR3 has 16 amino acids. Germline V gives CDR1 SGDLS, CDR2 YYNGEE. CDR3 bases: TGTGCCAGCAGCGTAGTAGCTAGCGGGGGCCAAAACATTCAGTACTTC. This codes for CASSVVASGGQNIQYF.

The chain carries TRBV5-5 and TRBJ2-2, with no clear D. This CDR3 is 13 amino acids long. The V and J ends lost 4 bases and 6 bases respectively, with 10 bases between them. The V gene's germline CDR1 is SGHKS and CDR2 YYEKEE (reference sequence). DNA for the CDR3: TGTGCCAGCAGCAATGAGCAACCCGGGGAGCTGTTTTTT. Protein sequence: CASSNEQPGELFF.

Ten or more counts support this clonotype. This chain uses TRBV28 with TRBJ2-3, with 11 positions matching TRBD2. CDR1 and CDR2 (germline): MDHEN, SYDVKM. The CDR3 contains 17 residues. Trimming cost V 2 bases and J 1 base; bases outside gene matches: 5. CDR3 loop: CASSLRLTSGGTDTQYF. In nucleotides, the CDR3 is TGTGCCAGCAGTTTAAGATTGACTAGCGGGGGCACAGATACGCAGTATTTT.